The 17 T cell receptor beta chains in this list originate from one sample, sequenced in a study of blood T cell repertoires in COVID-19. The method was immunoSEQ multiplex PCR; TCRdb's version includes in-frame clones alone and lacks a portion of them. The sample has 400,000 to 450,000 clones, 86% seen once. Sequenced input: peripheral blood. All receptors derive from a woman aged 25 to 39 with active or convalescent COVID-19.

The rearrangement uses TRBV2 and TRBJ1-1; 7 positions match TRBD1. V trimming: 6 bases; J trimming: 7 bases; junction bases outside the gene matches: 8. In germline, CDR1 is SNHLY, CDR2 FYNNEI. The length of the CDR3 is 13 residues. CDR3: CASREGARVEAFF. CDR3 nucleotides: TGTGCCAGCAGGGAGGGGGCGCGGGTTGAAGCTTTCTTT.

The chain couples TRBV5-1 to TRBJ2-5; no clear D. Trimming left V 2 bases short and J 2 bases short, with 4 bases between. The CDR3 runs 12 residues. Germline V gives CDR1 SGHRS, CDR2 YFSETQ. CDR3 region: CASSFYQETQYF. As DNA, the CDR3 is TGCGCCAGCAGCTTTTATCAAGAGACCCAGTACTTC.

The chain employs TRBV6-1 and TRBJ1-1; TRBD1 aligns across 10 bases. This CDR3 has 14 amino acids. J lost 6 bases, V lost 2 bases, and 3 bases had no gene match. From germline, CDR1 is MNHNS and CDR2 SASEGT. The CDR3 loop is CASSERDRGPEAFF. In DNA, the CDR3 is TGTGCCAGCAGTGAAAGGGACAGGGGCCCTGAAGCTTTCTTT.

This clone has only one observation. The chain has TRBV29-1 and TRBJ1-1; the match to TRBD1 covers 7 bases. V lost 5 bases and J lost 5; bases outside the gene matches: 8. CDR3 length equals 13 residues. Germline CDR1 reads SQVTM; CDR2 reads ANQGSEA. CDR3 nucleotides: TGCAGCGTTCTAGGGGGCCTTGGAACTGAAGCTTTCTTT. Translating it yields CSVLGGLGTEAFF.

This clone was seen a single time. The CDR3 loop reads CASTFGGTLYEQYF. The CDR3, as DNA: TGTGCCAGCACCTTCGGGGGGACGCTCTACGAGCAGTACTTC. The genes are TRBV6-1 and TRBJ2-7; TRBD2 aligns across 7 bases. V gave up 7 bases and J gave up 3 bases; unmatched junction bases: 9. The germline gives CDR1 MNHNS, CDR2 SASEGT. The CDR3 length is 14 residues.

This rearrangement joins TRBV5-5 to TRBJ2-3, with TRBD1 identical over 9 bases. From germline, CDR1 is SGHKS and CDR2 YYEKEE (reference sequence). The J segment lost 3 bases and the V segment lost 2 bases, leaving 1 base of the junction unmatched. CDR3 length: 14 amino acids. For the CDR3, the DNA is TGTGCCAGCAGCTTTGGGACAGGGACAGATACGCAGTATTTT. As protein: CASSFGTGTDTQYF.

The table lists this clone with a few counts. The chain recombines TRBV19 with TRBJ1-5; weak D call: TRBD1 (5 bases). V gave up 8 bases and J gave up 0 bases, with 17 bases separating them. The CDR3 spans 16 residues. CDR1 is LNHDA and CDR2 is SQIVND in the germline V gene (reference sequence). The CDR3 DNA follows: TGTGCCAGTTCCGAATCAGGGCGGAGTAGCAATCAGCCCCAGCATTTT. Translating it yields CASSESGRSSNQPQHF.

The J gene is TRBJ1-2, the V gene TRBV4-1; perhaps TRBD1 as D (6 bases). The germline V gene has CDR1 MGHRA and CDR2 YSYEKL. The CDR3 is 15 amino acids. The V and J ends lost 4 bases and 6 bases respectively, with 18 bases between them. The CDR3 bases are TGCGCCAGCAGCCCACACGTAGAACAGGGAAATGGCTACACCTTC. It yields the protein CASSPHVEQGNGYTF.

This clone was counted a few times. The chain uses TRBV5-5 and TRBJ1-2; unclear D gene. This CDR3 is 16 amino acids long. Germline CDR1 and CDR2: SGHKS and YYEKEE (reference sequence). V was trimmed by 4 bases and J by 8 bases, leaving 24 bases between them. The CDR3: CASSPTPTPYQVGYTF. The CDR3 DNA is TGTGCCAGCAGCCCGACCCCGACACCGTACCAGGTCGGCTACACCTTC.

The rearrangement joins TRBV13 to TRBJ1-1; weak D call: TRBD1 (5 bases). Trimming pared 3 bases from V and 7 bases from J, leaving 15 bases between. Per the germline V gene, CDR1 is PRHDT and CDR2 is FYEKMQ (reference sequence). The CDR3 is made up of 14 amino acids. CDR3 residues: CASSLRGSPDEAFF. As DNA, the CDR3 is TGTGCCAGCAGCTTGCGGGGGTCGCCTGATGAAGCTTTCTTT.

The chain is built from TRBV14 and TRBJ1-2; D gene ambiguous. CDR1 is SGHDN and CDR2 is FVKESK in the germline V gene. V lost 1 base, J lost 8 bases, and 17 bases lay in between. This CDR3 spans 15 amino acids. CDR3 nucleotides: TGTGCCAGCAGCCAAGTCTTGGCCCCGCAGGCAGGCTACACCTTC. This gives the protein CASSQVLAPQAGYTF.

This sequence joins TRBV5-1 and TRBJ2-7, with TRBD1 as a possible D gene (6 bases). The CDR3 is made up of 17 amino acids. From germline, CDR1 is SGHRS and CDR2 YFSETQ. The V and J ends lost 6 bases and 2 bases respectively, with 24 bases between them. Written as DNA, the CDR3 is TGCGCCAGCACGGAACAGGGTTTCCGACCCGGGGCCTACGAGCAGTACTTC. It specifies CASTEQGFRPGAYEQYF.

The CDR3 DNA follows: TGCGCCAGCAGCCAAGATCATGATGGGGGGGCCTACGAGCAGTACTTC. Its protein is CASSQDHDGGAYEQYF. The genes are TRBV4-1 and TRBJ2-7, with 7 bases aligning to TRBD2. Germline values: CDR1 MGHRA, CDR2 YSYEKL. CDR3 length: 16 residues. V trimming: 0 bases; J trimming: 2 bases; junction bases outside the gene matches: 7.

The rearrangement joins TRBV18 to TRBJ1-1; D is possibly TRBD1 (6 bases). V was pared by 2 bases and J by 2 bases, with 12 bases between. CDR1 KGHSH and CDR2 LQKENI come from the germline V gene. This CDR3 has 15 residues. In DNA, the CDR3 is TGTGCCAGCTCACCAATTGCAGGGGTAAACACTGAAGCTTTCTTT. This sequence encodes CASSPIAGVNTEAFF. The variable domain in full, completed from reference TRBV18 and TRBJ1-1, reads NAGVMQNPRHLVRRRGQEARLRCSPMKGHSHVYWYRQLPEEGLKFMVYLQKENIIDESGMPKERFSAEFPKEGPSILRIQQVVRGDSAAYFCASSPIAGVNTEAFFGQGTRLTVV.

The chain couples TRBV28 to TRBJ1-3; a possible D gene is TRBD1 (5 bases). This CDR3 region has 14 residues. Trimming stripped 5 bases from V and 4 bases from J, with 12 bases between. The germline CDR1 and CDR2 sequences are MDHEN and SYDVKM. CDR3 region: CASSTQGSGNTIYF. CDR3 coding DNA: TGTGCCAGCAGTACGCAGGGCTCAGGAAACACCATATATTTT. Looking up the rest from reference TRBV28 and TRBJ1-3 gives the full variable domain: DVKVTQSSRYLVKRTGEKVFLECVQDMDHENMFWYRQDPGLGLRLIYFSYDVKMKEKGDIPEGYSVSREKKERFSLILESASTNQTSMYLCASSTQGSGNTIYFGEGSWLTVV.

The chain uses TRBV5-4 and TRBJ2-7; 7 bases agree with TRBD1. The ends lost 2 bases at V and 3 bases at J; junction bases unmatched: 2. Looked up from germline, CDR1 is SGHNT and CDR2 is YYREEE (reference sequence). The CDR3 sequence is 13 residues long. The CDR3 sequence: CASSFAGGYEQYF. CDR3 nucleotide sequence: TGTGCCAGCAGCTTCGCAGGGGGCTACGAGCAGTACTTC.

This sequence joins TRBV6-5 and TRBJ1-3; 8 bases agree with TRBD1. V shed 7 bases and J 3 bases; nucleotides not matched to a gene: 8. Germline-derived CDR1 and CDR2 are MNHEY and SVGAGI. CDR3 size: 15 residues. Here the CDR3 reads CASTIRTGLGNTIYF. CDR3 nucleotide sequence: TGTGCCAGCACCATCAGGACAGGGCTTGGAAACACCATATATTTT.